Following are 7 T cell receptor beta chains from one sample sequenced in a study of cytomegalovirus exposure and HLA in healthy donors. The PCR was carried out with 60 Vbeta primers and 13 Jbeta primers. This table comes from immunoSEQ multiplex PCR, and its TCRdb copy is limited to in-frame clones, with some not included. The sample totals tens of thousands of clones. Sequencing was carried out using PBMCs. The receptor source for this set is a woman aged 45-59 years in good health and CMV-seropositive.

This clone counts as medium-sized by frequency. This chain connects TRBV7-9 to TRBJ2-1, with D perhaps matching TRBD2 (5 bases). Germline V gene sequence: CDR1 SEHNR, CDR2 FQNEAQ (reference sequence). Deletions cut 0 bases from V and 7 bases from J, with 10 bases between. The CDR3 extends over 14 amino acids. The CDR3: CASSLAGASNEQFF. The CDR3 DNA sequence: TGTGCCAGCAGCTTAGCGGGAGCCTCAAATGAGCAGTTCTTC.

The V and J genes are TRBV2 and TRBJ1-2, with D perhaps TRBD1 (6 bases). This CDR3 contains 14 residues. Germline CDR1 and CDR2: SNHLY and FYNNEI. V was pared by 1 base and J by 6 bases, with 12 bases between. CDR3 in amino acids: CASSEGTGNDGYTF. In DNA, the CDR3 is TGTGCCAGCAGTGAAGGTACAGGGAATGATGGCTACACCTTC.

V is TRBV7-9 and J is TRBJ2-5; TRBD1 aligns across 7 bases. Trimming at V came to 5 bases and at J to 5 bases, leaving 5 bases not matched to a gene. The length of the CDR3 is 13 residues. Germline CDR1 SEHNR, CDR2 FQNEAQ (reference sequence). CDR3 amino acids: CASSPRGPETQYF. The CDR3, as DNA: TGTGCCAGCAGCCCTAGGGGGCCGGAGACCCAGTACTTC.

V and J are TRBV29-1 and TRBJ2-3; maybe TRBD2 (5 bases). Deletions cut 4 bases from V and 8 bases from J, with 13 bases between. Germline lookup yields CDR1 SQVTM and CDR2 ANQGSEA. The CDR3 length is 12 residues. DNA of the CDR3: TGCAGCGTTGCTTCGCTAGCAGGTACGCAGTATTTT. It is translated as CSVASLAGTQYF.

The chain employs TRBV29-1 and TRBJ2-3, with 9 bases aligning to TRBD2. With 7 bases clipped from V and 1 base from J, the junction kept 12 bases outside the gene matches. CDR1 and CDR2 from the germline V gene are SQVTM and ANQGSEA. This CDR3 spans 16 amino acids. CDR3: CSAMPLAGVGTDTQYF. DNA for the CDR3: TGCAGCGCAATGCCGTTAGCGGGAGTCGGCACAGATACGCAGTATTTT.

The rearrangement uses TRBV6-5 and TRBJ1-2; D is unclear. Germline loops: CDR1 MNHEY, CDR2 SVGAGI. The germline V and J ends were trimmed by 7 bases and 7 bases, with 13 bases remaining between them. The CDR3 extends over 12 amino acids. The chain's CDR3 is CASTAGPGGYTF. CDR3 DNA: TGTGCCAGCACCGCCGGCCCGGGTGGCTACACCTTC.

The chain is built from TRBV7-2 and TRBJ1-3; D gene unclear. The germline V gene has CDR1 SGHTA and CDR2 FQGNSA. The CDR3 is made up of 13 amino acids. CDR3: CATGVLSGNTIYF. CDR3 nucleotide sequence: TGTGCTACGGGTGTCCTCTCTGGAAACACCATATATTTT.